Listed below are T cell receptor beta chains from one sample, sequenced in a study of early T cells in non-severe SARS-CoV-2 infection. MiXCR was run by TCRdb on the 5' RACE reads, yielding one entry per CDR3 protein. This sample has under 100,000 distinct CDR3 sequences, with around 10% found just once. The sample comprised whole blood. These receptors were taken from an adult who was a healthcare worker with PCR-confirmed SARS-CoV-2 infection or an uninfected control (not recorded which). CDR3s include the opening cysteine and the closing phenylalanine or tryptophan. A D gene is named only where the DNA matches it firmly. Expanded clones get a size class; other rows say once, few or many, or leave the size out.

abundance: -; j_gene: TRBJ1-6; v_gene: TRBV20-1; d_gene: -; CDR3nt: TGCAGTGCTACCGATACAGGCACAACGAATTCACCCCTCCACTTT; CDR3aa: CSATDTGTTNSPLHF
abundance: few; j_gene: TRBJ2-5; v_gene: TRBV5-1; d_gene: TRBD2; CDR3nt: TGCGCCAGCAGCGGTGGGGAGGGGGAGACCCAGTACTTC; CDR3aa: CASSGGEGETQYF
abundance: -; j_gene: TRBJ2-6; v_gene: TRBV28; d_gene: TRBD1; CDR3nt: TGTGCCAGCAGTCCCTCCGGGACAGGGGGCTCTGGGGCCAACGTCCTGACTTTC; CDR3aa: CASSPSGTGGSGANVLTF
abundance: -; j_gene: TRBJ2-3; v_gene: TRBV7-8; d_gene: -; CDR3nt: TGTGCCAGCAGCTACTCGGGGGCCCTGCAGTATTTT; CDR3aa: CASSYSGALQYF
abundance: many; j_gene: TRBJ2-3; v_gene: TRBV29-1; d_gene: -; CDR3nt: TGCAGCGTTGAAGCGGGAGTATCGGGTACGCAGTATTTT; CDR3aa: CSVEAGVSGTQYF
abundance: many; j_gene: TRBJ2-3; v_gene: TRBV29-1; d_gene: -; CDR3nt: TGCAGCGTTGCCCTACCCCCCATCTCCGCCATACCTTATAGCACAGATACGCAGTATTTT; CDR3aa: CSVALPPISAIPYSTDTQYF
abundance: many; j_gene: TRBJ2-2; v_gene: TRBV20-1; d_gene: -; CDR3nt: TGCAGTGCTAGAGATGGCGCGTGGAGCACCGGGGAGCTGTTTTTT; CDR3aa: CSARDGAWSTGELFF
abundance: -; j_gene: TRBJ2-7; v_gene: TRBV3-1; d_gene: TRBD2; CDR3nt: TGTGCCAGCAGCCAAGCTCTTTTCGCCGGGAGGGCCTACGAGCAGTACTTC; CDR3aa: CASSQALFAGRAYEQYF
abundance: many; j_gene: TRBJ2-1; v_gene: TRBV28; d_gene: TRBD2; CDR3nt: TGTGCCAGCAGTGCAACGGGGCGGGAGGGCCCTCGGTACAATGAGCAGTTCTTC; CDR3aa: CASSATGREGPRYNEQFF
abundance: many; j_gene: TRBJ2-1; v_gene: TRBV18; d_gene: TRBD1; CDR3nt: TGTGCCAGCTCACCACCCTGGGGGACAGGAAGCCTCTACAATGAGCAGTTCTTC; CDR3aa: CASSPPWGTGSLYNEQFF
abundance: -; j_gene: TRBJ1-1; v_gene: TRBV29-1; d_gene: -; CDR3nt: TGCAGCGTTGGCGGCCTGAACACTGAAGCTTTCTTT; CDR3aa: CSVGGLNTEAFF
abundance: -; j_gene: TRBJ2-7; v_gene: TRBV25-1; d_gene: TRBD2; CDR3nt: TGTGCCAGCAGTGAATCGGGGGGGAGCGGAGCCTACGAGCAGTACTTC; CDR3aa: CASSESGGSGAYEQYF
abundance: many; j_gene: TRBJ1-1; v_gene: TRBV6-2/TRBV6-3; d_gene: -; CDR3nt: TGTGCCAGCAGACGGACTGGTGACCCTGGGGCTTTCTTT; CDR3aa: CASRRTGDPGAFF
abundance: many; j_gene: TRBJ1-2; v_gene: TRBV6-1; d_gene: -; CDR3nt: TGTGCCAGCAGTGAAGGTCCCCCCGCGGATGGCTACACCTTC; CDR3aa: CASSEGPPADGYTF
abundance: few; j_gene: TRBJ2-3; v_gene: TRBV14; d_gene: -; CDR3nt: TGTGCCAGCAGCCAAGGCCCTAGCGTCGTAGGGTATACGCAGTATTTT; CDR3aa: CASSQGPSVVGYTQYF
abundance: many; j_gene: TRBJ2-1; v_gene: TRBV7-8; d_gene: -; CDR3nt: TGTGCCAGCAGCTTATATATCGCGGGGATATACAATGAGCAGTTCTTC; CDR3aa: CASSLYIAGIYNEQFF
abundance: few; j_gene: TRBJ1-1; v_gene: TRBV3-1; d_gene: -; CDR3nt: TGTGCCAGCAGCTCGAGGTTTATGAACACTGAAGCTTTCTTT; CDR3aa: CASSSRFMNTEAFF
abundance: -; j_gene: TRBJ1-6; v_gene: TRBV7-6; d_gene: TRBD1; CDR3nt: TGTGCCAGCAGCTTAGGACAGGGAGGATCACCCCTCCACTTT; CDR3aa: CASSLGQGGSPLHF
abundance: many; j_gene: TRBJ1-2; v_gene: TRBV28; d_gene: -; CDR3nt: TGTGCCAGCAATTCCGGGGAGTCCATCTATGGCTACACCTTC; CDR3aa: CASNSGESIYGYTF
abundance: few; j_gene: TRBJ1-1; v_gene: TRBV10-1; d_gene: -; CDR3nt: TGCGCCAGCCAAGGGGATTTCGGCACTGAAGCTTTCTTT; CDR3aa: CASQGDFGTEAFF
abundance: many; j_gene: TRBJ1-3; v_gene: TRBV7-8; d_gene: TRBD1; CDR3nt: TGTGCCAGCAGCTCCAGGACAGGAACAGGCTCTGGAAACACCATATATTTT; CDR3aa: CASSSRTGTGSGNTIYF
abundance: -; j_gene: TRBJ1-1; v_gene: TRBV28; d_gene: -; CDR3nt: TGTGCCAGCAGACCCGCAGGCAGGGGACGCACTGAAGCTTTCTTT; CDR3aa: CASRPAGRGRTEAFF
abundance: -; j_gene: TRBJ2-7; v_gene: TRBV28; d_gene: TRBD2; CDR3nt: TGTGCCAGCAGTTTATCGGCTAGCGGGTTGAGCTCCTACGAGCAGTACTTC; CDR3aa: CASSLSASGLSSYEQYF
abundance: -; j_gene: TRBJ2-7; v_gene: TRBV29-1; d_gene: TRBD1; CDR3nt: TGCAGCGTTGTGGGACAGGGAACCTACGAGCAGTACTTC; CDR3aa: CSVVGQGTYEQYF
abundance: -; j_gene: TRBJ1-5; v_gene: TRBV7-2; d_gene: -; CDR3nt: TGTGCCAGCAGCTTAGAACTGAATCAGCCCCAGCATTTT; CDR3aa: CASSLELNQPQHF
abundance: many; j_gene: TRBJ1-2; v_gene: TRBV12-3/TRBV12-4; d_gene: -; CDR3nt: TGTGCCAGCAGTTTACTCGGGACACCAGGCAATGGCTACACCTTC; CDR3aa: CASSLLGTPGNGYTF
abundance: -; j_gene: TRBJ1-5; v_gene: TRBV27; d_gene: -; CDR3nt: TGTGCCAGCAGTGGCCAGGGAGGTGGAAATCAGCCCCAGCATTTT; CDR3aa: CASSGQGGGNQPQHF
abundance: many; j_gene: TRBJ2-1; v_gene: TRBV6-6; d_gene: TRBD2; CDR3nt: TGTGCCAGCAGTTACCAGCGGGGGGGAAAGAATGAGCAGTTCTTC; CDR3aa: CASSYQRGGKNEQFF
abundance: -; j_gene: TRBJ2-7; v_gene: TRBV5-1; d_gene: -; CDR3nt: TGCGCCAGCAGGGACACCATCTCCTACGAGCAGTACTTC; CDR3aa: CASRDTISYEQYF
abundance: -; j_gene: TRBJ2-1; v_gene: TRBV5-5; d_gene: TRBD1; CDR3nt: TGTGCCAGCAGCTTGATAGGGGGCCGTAATGAGCAGTTCTTC; CDR3aa: CASSLIGGRNEQFF
abundance: -; j_gene: TRBJ2-1; v_gene: TRBV20-1; d_gene: TRBD2; CDR3nt: TGCAGTGCTAGAGACACTAGCGGGAGACGCGATGAGCAGTTCTTC; CDR3aa: CSARDTSGRRDEQFF
abundance: few; j_gene: TRBJ1-3; v_gene: TRBV20-1; d_gene: -; CDR3nt: TGCAGTGCTAGAGATAACGCCTACTCTGGAAACACCATATATTTT; CDR3aa: CSARDNAYSGNTIYF